These 31 T cell receptor beta chains came from one sample sequenced in a study of early T cells in non-severe SARS-CoV-2 infection. One entry per CDR3 protein, called by TCRdb with MiXCR from the 5' RACE reads. The sample has approximately 80,000 distinct CDR3 sequences; about 11% are singletons. The sample in question was whole blood, obtained at baseline. The receptors come from an adult who was a healthcare worker with PCR-confirmed SARS-CoV-2 infection or an uninfected control (not recorded which).

V is TRBV15 and J is TRBJ2-2, with 7 bases lining up with TRBD1. The CDR3 has 15 amino acids. The junction had 5 bases not matched to a gene; V was cut back by 1 base and J by 6 bases. Per germline, CDR1 LNHNV and CDR2 YYDKDF (reference sequence). The CDR3 DNA follows: TGTGCCACCAGCAGAGGAGCAGGGGGTCCCGGGGAGCTGTTTTTT. Its translation: CATSRGAGGPGELFF.

This clonotype turned up a few times. The chain links TRBV6-2 or TRBV6-3 to TRBJ2-1; no definite D call. Trimming cost V 2 bases and J 6 bases, with 8 bases left between them. Germline V gene sequence: CDR1 MNHEY, CDR2 SVGEGT. The CDR3 has 13 residues. The CDR3: CASSYPPVNEQFF. The CDR3 DNA reads as TGTGCCAGCAGTTACCCTCCGGTCAATGAGCAGTTCTTC.

This clonotype was detected a few times. This rearrangement joins TRBV4-3 to TRBJ2-7, with 8 bases matching TRBD2. The CDR3 is made up of 14 amino acids. Germline V CDR1 and CDR2: LGHNA, YSLEER. Germline trimming cut 5 bases from V and 3 bases from J; bases unmatched to any gene: 6. CDR3 residues: CASSVDRGGYEQYF. For the CDR3, the DNA is TGCGCCAGCAGCGTCGACCGGGGGGGCTACGAGCAGTACTTC.

This clonotype was seen repeatedly, ten times or more. The V and J genes are TRBV7-2 and TRBJ2-7; D may be TRBD2 (5 bases). This CDR3 has 13 amino acids. The germline CDR1 and CDR2 sequences are SGHTA and FQGNSA. Trimming took 4 bases from V and 2 from J, leaving 9 bases between them. CDR3 sequence: CASSWKTTYEQYF. The CDR3 DNA is TGTGCCAGCAGCTGGAAGACTACCTACGAGCAGTACTTC. Full variable domain (remainder filled in from reference TRBV7-2 and TRBJ2-7): GAGVSQSPSNKVTEKGKDVELRCDPISGHTALYWYRQSLGQGLEFLIYFQGNSAPDKSGLPSDRFSAERTGGSVSTLTIQRTQQEDSAVYLCASSWKTTYEQYFGPGTRLTVT.

The V call is TRBV5-4, the J call TRBJ1-1; D is undetermined. With 4 bases removed from V and 3 bases from J, the gap between germline ends came to 19 bases. This CDR3 is 16 amino acids long. Germline assignment: CDR1 SGHNT and CDR2 YYREEE (reference sequence). CDR3 region: CASSRGVRPGDTEAFF. In DNA, the CDR3 is TGTGCCAGCAGCCGAGGAGTGAGACCCGGGGACACTGAAGCTTTCTTT.

The chain employs TRBV18 and TRBJ1-1; D call uncertain. The germline gives CDR1 KGHSH, CDR2 LQKENI. This CDR3 is 11 amino acids long. V dropped 6 bases and J dropped 5 bases, with 7 bases sitting between them. DNA for the CDR3: TGTGCCAGCTCCCGCCAGACTGAAGCTTTCTTT. Protein: CASSRQTEAFF.

There are many counts of this clonotype. The chain links TRBV27 to TRBJ1-1, with TRBD1 matching over 9 bases. From germline, CDR1 is MNHEY and CDR2 SMNVEV (reference sequence). The CDR3 spans 18 residues. Trimming removed 6 bases from V and 4 bases from J; junction bases left unmatched: 18. The CDR3 sequence: CASRGRTPGQGVATEAFF. The CDR3, as DNA: TGTGCCAGCAGAGGGCGGACGCCGGGACAGGGAGTAGCCACTGAAGCTTTCTTT.

This clonotype was detected a few times. The chain has TRBV29-1 and TRBJ2-1, with 11 positions matching TRBD2. With V trimmed by 7 bases and J by 4 bases, 3 bases remained unmatched. This CDR3 contains 13 residues. CDR1 is SQVTM and CDR2 is ANQGSEA in the germline V gene. CDR3 coding DNA: TGCAGCGCTGTAGCGGGGGGGTACAATGAGCAGTTCTTC. Amino acid sequence: CSAVAGGYNEQFF.

The chain is built from TRBV10-1 and TRBJ1-5; 7 bases match TRBD1. The CDR3 length is 13 residues. The V segment lost 6 bases and the J segment 7 bases; nucleotides outside the gene matches: 6. CDR1 is WNHNN, CDR2 SYGVQD, per germline (reference sequence). CDR3 loop: CASRGQDGQPQHF. The CDR3 DNA is TGCGCCAGCAGAGGACAGGACGGGCAGCCCCAGCATTTT.

The V call is TRBV14, the J call TRBJ2-2, with no clear D. The CDR3 sequence is 15 residues long. Germline CDR1 reads SGHDN; CDR2 reads FVKESK. V was pared by 4 bases and J by 1 base, with 10 bases between. The CDR3 loop reads CASSPDTWNTGELFF. The CDR3 DNA follows: TGTGCCAGCAGCCCCGACACCTGGAACACCGGGGAGCTGTTTTTT. Full variable domain (missing parts from reference TRBV14 and TRBJ2-2): EAGVTQFPSHSVIEKGQTVTLRCDPISGHDNLYWYRRVMGKEIKFLLHFVKESKQDESGMPNNRFLAERTGGTYSTLKVQPAELEDSGVYFCASSPDTWNTGELFFGEGSRLTVL.

The sample holds a few counts of this clonotype. This chain connects TRBV2 to TRBJ1-6; no firm D call. The CDR3 sequence is 12 residues long. CDR1 and CDR2 (germline): SNHLY, FYNNEI. The V and J ends lost 8 bases and 7 bases respectively, with 9 bases between them. As DNA, the CDR3 is TGTGCCAGCCGAGCGAGCAATTCACCCCTCCACTTT. Translated, it gives CASRASNSPLHF.

This clonotype was counted only a few times. The V gene is TRBV9, the J gene TRBJ1-4; unclear D gene. V shed 0 bases and J shed 0 bases, with 12 bases lying between them. Germline CDR1 SGDLS, CDR2 YYNGEE. The CDR3 runs 17 residues. CDR3 nucleotides: TGTGCCAGCAGCGTAGATCCCCCAGGCGCAACTAATGAAAAACTGTTTTTT. Its translation is CASSVDPPGATNEKLFF.

This clonotype was recorded many times. J is TRBJ2-3 and V is TRBV20-1, with TRBD2 identical over 8 bases. CDR1 DFQATT and CDR2 SNEGSKA come from the germline V gene (reference sequence). Trimming cost V 2 bases and J 1 base; bases outside gene matches: 5. The CDR3 has 15 amino acids. CDR3 region: CSARSAGGRTDTQYF. The CDR3 DNA reads TGCAGTGCTAGATCGGCGGGGGGCCGCACAGATACGCAGTATTTT.

This clonotype was found a few times. This chain links TRBV7-3 with TRBJ2-5; D uncertain. The CDR3 sequence is 13 residues long. V was cut by 5 bases and J by 5 bases, with 12 bases left in between. Germline V gene sequence: CDR1 SGHTA, CDR2 FQGTGA. The CDR3 DNA sequence: TGTGCCAGCAGCCCCAGCTCGAGGGAGACCCAGTACTTC. Its translation: CASSPSSRETQYF. Variable domain in full (rest from reference TRBV7-3 and TRBJ2-5): GAGVSQTPSNKVTEKGKYVELRCDPISGHTALYWYRQSLGQGPEFLIYFQGTGAADDSGLPNDRFFAVRPEGSVSTLKIQRTERGDSAVYLCASSPSSRETQYFGPGTRLLVL.

This clonotype was detected a few times. The gene calls are TRBV29-1 and TRBJ2-2; the match to TRBD1 covers 7 bases. CDR3 length: 13 residues. Germline V gene lookup returns CDR1 SQVTM and CDR2 ANQGSEA. V gave up 1 base and J gave up 7 bases; unmatched junction bases: 3. The CDR3 DNA reads TGCAGCGTTGAAGGACAGGGTCACGGGGAGCTGTTTTTT. It specifies CSVEGQGHGELFF.

This clonotype was seen at least ten times. The chain has TRBV7-9 and TRBJ1-3; 11 bases are shared with TRBD1. Germline assignment: CDR1 SEHNR and CDR2 FQNEAQ (reference sequence). This CDR3 is built from 17 residues. The V and J ends lost 10 bases and 4 bases, in that order; junction bases with no gene match: 15. The CDR3 DNA sequence: TGTGCCACCTCCCCCGGACAGGGGGCTATCGAAGGAAACACCATATATTTT. Amino acid sequence: CATSPGQGAIEGNTIYF. Using reference TRBV7-9 and TRBJ1-3 for the parts outside the CDR3, the full variable domain is DTGVSQNPRHKITKRGQNVTFRCDPISEHNRLYWYRQTLGQGPEFLTYFQNEAQLEKSRLLSDRFSAERPKGSFSTLEIQRTEQGDSAMYLCATSPGQGAIEGNTIYFGEGSWLTVV.

This clonotype was found a few times. The chain recombines TRBV11-2 with TRBJ2-7; D not resolved. CDR1 and CDR2 (germline): SGHAT, FQNNGV. This CDR3 comprises 14 residues. Trimming took 3 bases from V and 2 from J, leaving 11 bases between them. The CDR3 DNA follows: TGTGCCAGCAGCTTTCTCGCCTACACCTACGAGCAGTACTTC. Amino acid sequence: CASSFLAYTYEQYF.

There are many counts of this clonotype. The rearrangement uses TRBV29-1 and TRBJ2-3; 8 bases line up with TRBD1. Germline loops: CDR1 SQVTM, CDR2 ANQGSEA. The CDR3 consists of 11 residues. V dropped 7 bases and J dropped 12; count of bases not matched to a gene: 9. CDR3 loop: CSARQGISQYF. The CDR3 nucleotides are TGCAGCGCTAGACAGGGGATCTCACAGTATTTT.

This clonotype was seen repeatedly, ten times or more. CDR3 DNA sequence: TGTGCCAGCAGTTTGGCCAGCGGGGATCTGATGAGCACAGATACGCAGTATTTT. It encodes CASSLASGDLMSTDTQYF. This rearrangement joins TRBV12-3 or TRBV12-4 to TRBJ2-3; 7 nucleotides match TRBD2. Losses at the gene ends were 3 bases for V and 0 bases for J; bases not matched to a gene: 12. The CDR3 loop spans 18 amino acids.

This clonotype was counted at least ten times. The gene calls are TRBV6-1 and TRBJ2-7, with 11 nucleotides matching TRBD1. The CDR3 covers 15 residues. Looked up from germline, CDR1 is MNHNS and CDR2 is SASEGT. V gave up 6 bases and J gave up 2 bases; unmatched junction bases: 6. The CDR3 bases are TGTGCCAGCAGAGACCCGGGACAGGGGGCCTACGAGCAGTACTTC. It encodes CASRDPGQGAYEQYF.

This clonotype was recorded at least ten times. The V gene is TRBV11-2, the J gene TRBJ2-7, with D unresolved. Trimming pared 7 bases from V and 0 bases from J, leaving 13 bases between. Germline V gene lookup returns CDR1 SGHAT and CDR2 FQNNGV. The CDR3 runs to 14 residues. The CDR3 sequence is CASTPPETSYEQYF. The CDR3 nucleotides read TGTGCCAGCACTCCCCCCGAGACCTCCTACGAGCAGTACTTC.

This clonotype was seen only a few times. V and J are TRBV9 and TRBJ1-2; 10 positions match TRBD1. In germline, CDR1 is SGDLS, CDR2 YYNGEE. The CDR3 runs to 15 residues. V lost 1 base and J lost 8; bases outside the gene matches: 8. CDR3 loop: CASSVTGTGAGGYTF. CDR3 nucleotide sequence: TGTGCCAGCAGCGTAACCGGGACAGGGGCTGGGGGCTACACCTTC.

At least ten counts were recorded for this clonotype. This chain links TRBV7-9 with TRBJ1-5; 7 bases fit TRBD1. In germline, CDR1 is SEHNR, CDR2 FQNEAQ (reference sequence). Trimming at V came to 5 bases and at J to 1 base, leaving 11 bases not matched to a gene. The CDR3 consists of 17 residues. The CDR3 spells CASSRTSTGLSNQPQHF. Written as DNA, the CDR3 is TGTGCCAGCAGCCGGACCTCGACAGGGCTCAGCAATCAGCCCCAGCATTTT.

This sequence joins TRBV28 and TRBJ1-1, with TRBD1 matching 9 bases. There are 14 residues in the CDR3. Germline CDR1 reads MDHEN; CDR2 reads SYDVKM. V lost 5 bases to trimming and J lost 11 bases; unmatched junction nucleotides: 12. The DNA of the CDR3 is TGTGCCAGCAGTCAGCGACAGGGGGTTATGAGGGCTTTCTTT. This encodes CASSQRQGVMRAFF.

In its sample, this clonotype was seen a few times. J is TRBJ1-1 and V is TRBV29-1, with D perhaps matching TRBD1 (5 bases). The CDR3 is 11 residues long. Trimming left V 5 bases short and J 6 bases short, with 10 bases between. Germline V gene sequence: CDR1 SQVTM, CDR2 ANQGSEA. CDR3 in DNA: TGCAGCGTTCAGGGAAAGGCTGAAGCTTTCTTT. This gives the protein CSVQGKAEAFF.

This clonotype was counted many times. The chain uses TRBV7-2 and TRBJ2-6; D is unresolved. Trimming removed 5 bases from V and 2 bases from J, with 13 bases in between. Germline V gives CDR1 SGHTA, CDR2 FQGNSA. The CDR3 totals 16 residues. Written as DNA, the CDR3 is TGTGCCAGCAGCATCGACCTGGCAGCTGGGGCCAACGTCCTGACTTTC. The encoded protein is CASSIDLAAGANVLTF.

This clonotype has more than one count but fewer than ten. CDR3 sequence (DNA): TGCAGTGCTAGAGGACCCCCAGCGAGTGAGCAGTTCTTC. Protein: CSARGPPASEQFF. The chain combines TRBV20-1 with TRBJ2-1, with D unresolved. The CDR3 consists of 13 residues. The germline CDR1 and CDR2 sequences are DFQATT and SNEGSKA (reference sequence). The V end lost 1 base, the J end lost 9 bases, and 13 bases lay between the germline ends.

This clonotype turned up a few times. V usage is TRBV30 and J usage is TRBJ1-3; D is unresolved. In germline, CDR1 is GTSNPN, CDR2 SVGIG (reference sequence). The CDR3 extends over 13 amino acids. Trimming removed 0 bases from V and 3 bases from J, with 6 bases in between. The CDR3 DNA reads as TGTGCCTGGAGTGTAATCCTTGGAAACACCATATATTTT. Translation: CAWSVILGNTIYF.

In its sample, this clonotype was seen a few times. The chain carries TRBV10-3 and TRBJ2-3; D unresolved. This CDR3 contains 13 residues. The germline V gene encodes CDR1 ENHRY and CDR2 SYGVKD. Deletions cut 4 bases from V and 4 bases from J, with 9 bases between. In DNA, the CDR3 is TGTGCCATCAGTGGAGAGTCCGCAGATACGCAGTATTTT. Residues: CAISGESADTQYF.

The chain is built from TRBV12-3 or TRBV12-4 and TRBJ2-1, with 9 bases aligning to TRBD2. With V trimmed by 7 bases and J by 5 bases, 6 bases remained unmatched. This CDR3 has 14 residues. The CDR3, as DNA: TGTGCCAGCACCGGGACTAGCAGAAACAATGAGCAGTTCTTC. Translated: CASTGTSRNNEQFF.

This rearrangement joins TRBV9 to TRBJ1-5; D not resolved. Trimming took 1 base from V and 7 from J, leaving 9 bases between them. CDR3 length: 13 amino acids. Germline values: CDR1 SGDLS, CDR2 YYNGEE. The CDR3 spells CASSVSPRQPQHF. In DNA form, the CDR3 reads TGTGCCAGCAGCGTAAGCCCCCGCCAGCCCCAGCATTTT. Full variable domain (missing parts from reference TRBV9 and TRBJ1-5): DSGVTQTPKHLITATGQRVTLRCSPRSGDLSVYWYQQSLDQGLQFLIQYYNGEERAKGNILERFSAQQFPDLHSELNLSSLELGDSALYFCASSVSPRQPQHFGDGTRLSIL.